This record looks at one T cell receptor beta chain sequence and its context. These data originate in a study of blood T cell repertoires in COVID-19. With 3 bases removed from V and 5 bases from J, the gap between germline ends came to 10 bases. The CDR3 contains 13 residues. Germline CDR1 SNHLY, CDR2 FYNNEI. Data came from immunoSEQ multiplex PCR; TCRdb stores just in-frame clones and leaves some out. This sample has over 350,000 clones, with around 89% found just once. Material for sequencing was peripheral blood. The chain has TRBV2 and TRBJ2-5; TRBD1 might be the D (5 bases). The clonotype comes from a woman aged 25-40 years with acute or convalescent COVID-19. CDR3 sequence (DNA): TGTGCCAGCAGTGACAGGGCGATCGAGACCCAGTACTTC. It codes for CASSDRAIETQYF.